This T cell receptor beta chain was sequenced in a study of PD-1 blockade in classical Hodgkin lymphoma. The table came from immunoSEQ multiplex PCR; TCRdb's copy has only in-frame clones and leaves some out. The sample records some 10,000 clones, 70% to 90% being singletons. Documented time point: newly diagnosed, previously untreated cHL patient sample. The authors enriched CD8+ T cells from thawed PBMCs via magnetic negative selection. V was clipped by 7 bases and J by 1 base, with 11 bases between them. Germline values: CDR1 ENHRY, CDR2 SYGVKD. The CDR3 covers 13 residues. V gene TRBV10-3 combines with J gene TRBJ2-7; D perhaps matches TRBD1 (5 bases). The TCR comes from a human donor with classical Hodgkin lymphoma. Sequenced sample: CD8+ T cells from blood. The CDR3 bases are TGTGCCATCAAGGGCAGGGATTCCTACGAGCAGTACTTC. Amino acids: CAIKGRDSYEQYF.